The 17 T cell receptor beta chains below all came from one sample that was sequenced in a study of CD8 T cells in Susac syndrome. With random hexamers, roughly 0.45 to 1 ug RNA was reverse transcribed. TCRdb independently ran MiXCR on the immunoSEQ multiplex PCR reads; one entry per CDR3 protein. The profile shows 150,000 or so distinct CDR3 sequences, roughly 94% of them singletons. The sample was CD4+ T cells from PBMCs. These receptors were taken from a human donor with Susac syndrome.

This chain joins TRBV20-1 and TRBJ1-1; unclear D gene. V was cut by 5 bases and J by 1 base, with 14 bases left in between. The CDR3 is 14 residues long. Germline CDR1 and CDR2: DFQATT and SNEGSKA (reference sequence). The CDR3 here is CSAPQRTANTEAFF. In nucleotides, the CDR3 is TGCAGTGCTCCCCAAAGGACGGCGAACACTGAAGCTTTCTTT.

The V gene is TRBV2, the J gene TRBJ2-5; TRBD1 might be the D (5 bases). There are 13 residues in the CDR3. Germline V gene data show CDR1 as SNHLY and CDR2 as FYNNEI. V lost 4 bases and J lost 1, with 7 bases in between. This CDR3 is CASSGTFQETQYF. Written as DNA, the CDR3 is TGTGCCAGCAGTGGGACATTCCAAGAGACCCAGTACTTC.

In DNA form, the CDR3 reads TGTGCCAGCAGCCAAGTCTCCAGGGGAGGGTTTTCCTACAATGAGCAGTTCTTC. Residues: CASSQVSRGGFSYNEQFF. The V gene is TRBV4-2, the J gene TRBJ2-1, with a tentative D call TRBD2 (7 bases). Germline lookup yields CDR1 LGHNA and CDR2 YNFKEQ. CDR3 length: 18 amino acids. Trimming removed 1 base from V and 1 base from J, with 17 bases in between.

This clonotype appeared once. The chain carries TRBV18 and TRBJ2-2; 8 bases are a match to TRBD1. The V and J ends lost 0 bases and 1 base, in that order; junction bases with no gene match: 1. Germline loops: CDR1 KGHSH, CDR2 LQKENI. The CDR3 extends over 16 amino acids. The CDR3 loop reads CASSPPGTGNTGELFF. Here the CDR3 DNA reads TGTGCCAGCTCACCACCGGGGACAGGGAACACCGGGGAGCTGTTTTTT.

This chain links TRBV25-1 with TRBJ2-1, with 11 bases fitting TRBD2. The V segment lost 2 bases and the J segment 5 bases; nucleotides outside the gene matches: 2. This CDR3 contains 15 residues. The germline V gene has CDR1 MGHDK and CDR2 SYGVNS. The CDR3 spells CASSEEGLADNEQFF. CDR3 DNA sequence: TGTGCCAGCAGTGAAGAGGGACTAGCGGACAATGAGCAGTTCTTC.

The chain combines TRBV2 with TRBJ1-4; TRBD1 might be the D (5 bases). Germline V gene data show CDR1 as SNHLY and CDR2 as FYNNEI. Trimming took 2 bases from V and 3 from J, leaving 16 bases between them. This CDR3 region has 17 residues. CDR3 region: CASSELGHQVSNEKLFF. The DNA of the CDR3 is TGTGCCAGCAGTGAACTTGGACATCAGGTTTCTAATGAAAAACTGTTTTTT.

This chain uses TRBV7-9 with TRBJ2-1; D is uncertain. The CDR3 sequence is 14 residues long. V lost 8 bases to trimming and J lost 0 bases, with 11 bases between them. Germline CDR1 is SEHNR and CDR2 is FQNEAQ (reference sequence). CDR3: CASGLDVSYNEQFF. CDR3 DNA sequence: TGTGCCAGCGGATTAGACGTCTCCTACAATGAGCAGTTCTTC.

Regarding this clonotype: The CDR3 carries no conserved terminal phenylalanine or tryptophan, so it likely arises from a read error. The chain employs TRBV30 and TRBJ1-1, with D unresolved. Deletions cut 0 bases from V and 5 bases from J, with 10 bases between. This CDR3 comprises 13 residues. Germline values: CDR1 GTSNPN, CDR2 SVGIG (reference sequence). CDR3 region: CAWSVQSNTEAFL. The CDR3 bases are TGTGCCTGGAGTGTACAGTCGAATACTGAAGCTTTCCTT.

The chain carries TRBV6-6 and TRBJ2-1; D unclear. V dropped 4 bases and J dropped 12 bases, with 4 bases sitting between them. The CDR3 runs to 9 residues. The V gene's germline CDR1 is MNHNY and CDR2 SVGAGI (reference sequence). DNA for the CDR3: TGTGCCAGCAGTTGGGGGCAGTTCTTC. Protein: CASSWGQFF.

This clonotype was seen a single time. J is TRBJ1-6 and V is TRBV27; D not resolved. Trimming removed 3 bases from V and 0 bases from J, with 6 bases in between. This CDR3 spans 15 amino acids. Germline values: CDR1 MNHEY, CDR2 SMNVEV (reference sequence). The DNA of the CDR3 is TGTGCCAGCAGTTTCGCGAGCTCCTATAATTCACCCCTCCACTTT. Amino acid sequence: CASSFASSYNSPLHF.

The genes are TRBV20-1 and TRBJ1-5, with D possibly being TRBD1 (6 bases). The CDR3 totals 17 residues. The germline V gene encodes CDR1 DFQATT and CDR2 SNEGSKA (reference sequence). Between the trimmed V and J ends, which lost 4 bases and 2 bases, there was a span of 21 bases. The CDR3 bases are TGCAGTGCTAAAAGGGACGAGGGGGGCTGGGGCAATCAGCCCCAGCATTTT. It yields the protein CSAKRDEGGWGNQPQHF.

The chain links TRBV6-5 to TRBJ2-7, with 8 bases fitting TRBD1. This CDR3 is built from 11 residues. The junction had 0 bases not matched to a gene; V was cut back by 5 bases and J by 6 bases. The germline V gene encodes CDR1 MNHEY and CDR2 SVGAGI. The chain's CDR3 is CASSDRGEQYF. In DNA form, the CDR3 reads TGTGCCAGCAGTGACAGGGGCGAGCAGTACTTC.

The rearrangement uses TRBV6-5 and TRBJ1-2; D is unclear. V lost 0 bases and J 1 base, leaving 9 bases between the germline ends. Germline values: CDR1 MNHEY, CDR2 SVGAGI. This CDR3 spans 15 amino acids. The CDR3 nucleotides read TGTGCCAGCAGTTACTCGGCTGGACTTAACTATGGCTACACCTTC. This encodes CASSYSAGLNYGYTF.

The chain recombines TRBV29-1 with TRBJ2-6; D uncertain. The CDR3 spans 12 residues. With 1 base removed from V and 5 bases from J, the gap between germline ends came to 3 bases. Germline CDR1 is SQVTM and CDR2 is ANQGSEA. The CDR3 region has the DNA TGCAGCGTTGAAGGTAGGGCCAACGTCCTGACTTTC. It encodes CSVEGRANVLTF.

J is TRBJ2-5 and V is TRBV7-9, with D maybe TRBD1 (7 bases). This CDR3 region has 17 residues. V was shortened by 4 bases and J by 5 bases, with 23 bases between the two germline ends. The V gene's germline CDR1 is SEHNR and CDR2 FQNEAQ (reference sequence). The CDR3 nucleotides are TGTGCCAGCAGCTACAATTACAGGGGACTCCTCGGGGAGACCCAGTACTTC. It specifies CASSYNYRGLLGETQYF.

The chain employs TRBV15 and TRBJ1-6, with D possibly matching TRBD1 (6 bases). Trimming shortened V by 0 bases and J by 14 bases, and 20 bases separated the two germline ends. Germline V gene data show CDR1 as LNHNV and CDR2 as YYDKDF (reference sequence). This CDR3 has 16 residues. The CDR3 protein is CATSRDRVLEDRTLHF. The CDR3, as DNA: TGTGCCACCAGCAGAGATCGGGTTTTGGAGGACAGAACCCTCCACTTT.

The chain has TRBV20-1 and TRBJ1-5, with D perhaps TRBD1 (6 bases). The CDR3 contains 14 residues. Germline V lookup: CDR1 DFQATT, CDR2 SNEGSKA (reference sequence). The V end was cut by 5 bases, the J end by 4 bases, with 15 bases between. DNA for the CDR3: TGCAGTGCTCTCTTGGGACACTTGAATCAGCCCCAGCATTTT. Translation gives CSALLGHLNQPQHF.